What follows are 28 T cell receptor beta chains derived from one specimen sequenced in a study of blood T cell repertoires in COVID-19. The data were produced by immunoSEQ multiplex PCR, yet TCRdb's version contains in-frame clones alone and is incomplete. Of around 94,000 clones in the sample, approximately 84% were seen once. The sequenced sample was peripheral blood. These receptors were obtained from a man aged 55 to 69 with acute or convalescent COVID-19.

This chain uses TRBV14 with TRBJ2-7; TRBD2 aligns across 7 bases. CDR1 is SGHDN, CDR2 FVKESK, per germline. The CDR3 sequence is 17 residues long. With 2 bases clipped from V and 0 bases from J, the junction kept 10 bases outside the gene matches. The CDR3 is CASSQWGGRFSSYEQYF. CDR3 bases: TGTGCCAGCAGCCAATGGGGAGGGAGGTTCAGCTCCTACGAGCAGTACTTC.

V is TRBV11-3 and J is TRBJ2-1; tentative D call: TRBD2 (5 bases). The CDR3 loop spans 14 amino acids. Trimming left V 0 bases short and J 5 bases short, with 8 bases between. Per the germline V gene, CDR1 is SGHNT and CDR2 is YENEEA. Here the CDR3 reads CASSLESGDNEQFF. The CDR3 region has the DNA TGTGCCAGCAGCTTAGAAAGCGGCGACAATGAGCAGTTCTTC.

This clone has just a few counts. The rearrangement links TRBV28 to TRBJ1-1; 11 bases match TRBD1. J was trimmed by 4 bases and V by 7 bases; bases with no gene match: 14. The CDR3 covers 17 residues. Germline CDR1 MDHEN, CDR2 SYDVKM. CDR3 nucleotides: TGTGCCAGCAAGTCTTGGTCCCGGGACAGGGGGGGCACTGAAGCTTTCTTT. Protein sequence: CASKSWSRDRGGTEAFF.

The CDR3 loop reads CASKAAGNTYSNQPQHF. The CDR3 DNA sequence: TGTGCCAGCAAGGCGGCAGGGAATACCTATAGCAATCAGCCCCAGCATTTT. V is TRBV2 and J is TRBJ1-5, with D maybe TRBD1 (5 bases). This CDR3 has 17 amino acids. Germline V lookup: CDR1 SNHLY, CDR2 FYNNEI. V lost 7 bases and J lost 0, with 19 bases in between.

J is TRBJ1-2 and V is TRBV27; 7 nucleotides line up with TRBD1. V gave up 3 bases and J gave up 4 bases; unmatched junction bases: 8. CDR3 size: 15 residues. Per the germline V gene, CDR1 is MNHEY and CDR2 is SMNVEV (reference sequence). In DNA form, the CDR3 reads TGTGCCAGCAGTTTGTACCCGGGACAGCCCTATGGCTACACCTTC. It yields the protein CASSLYPGQPYGYTF.

V is TRBV3-1 (or the pseudogene TRBV3-2) and J is TRBJ2-5, with a possible D match to TRBD1 (6 bases). Germline V gives CDR1 LGHDT, CDR2 YNNKEL (reference sequence). This CDR3 spans 13 amino acids. The V end lost 0 bases, the J end lost 4 bases, and 6 bases lay between the germline ends. The CDR3 here is CASSQDRGETQYF. The CDR3 DNA reads as TGTGCCAGCAGCCAAGACAGGGGAGAGACCCAGTACTTC.

The V call is TRBV20-1, the J call TRBJ1-2, with a tentative D call TRBD1 (6 bases). Trimming removed 3 bases from V and 4 bases from J, with 12 bases in between. Germline V gene data show CDR1 as DFQATT and CDR2 as SNEGSKA (reference sequence). This CDR3 comprises 13 residues. The DNA for the CDR3 is TGCAGTGCTAGTGGGGGCCAGTCCTATGGCTACACCTTC. Amino acid sequence: CSASGGQSYGYTF.

The rearrangement joins TRBV6-5 to TRBJ1-2; tentatively, D is TRBD1 (6 bases). In germline, CDR1 is MNHEY, CDR2 SVGAGI. The CDR3 sequence is 15 residues long. Deletions cut 8 bases from V and 5 bases from J, with 21 bases between. The CDR3 DNA reads as TGTGCCAGCGGCCCCAGGGGCGCCGGGAAATATGGCTACACCTTC. This gives the protein CASGPRGAGKYGYTF.

The chain employs TRBV5-6 and TRBJ1-2, with unresolved D. Between the trimmed V and J ends, which lost 2 bases and 6 bases, there was a span of 11 bases. This CDR3 comprises 13 residues. Germline lookup yields CDR1 SGHDT and CDR2 YYEEEE. The CDR3 loop is CASSFGRAHGYTF. Here the CDR3 DNA reads TGTGCCAGCAGCTTTGGGAGGGCCCATGGCTACACCTTC.

Only a few counts were recorded for this clone. This sequence joins TRBV3-1 (or the pseudogene TRBV3-2) and TRBJ1-6, with a possible D match to TRBD1 (5 bases). The germline gives CDR1 LGHDT, CDR2 YNNKEL (reference sequence). The germline V and J ends were trimmed by 5 bases and 9 bases, with 17 bases remaining between them. The CDR3 spans 15 residues. The CDR3 spells CASSLQAQGGSPLHF. Here the CDR3 DNA reads TGTGCCAGCAGCTTGCAGGCCCAGGGCGGTTCACCCCTCCACTTT.

The gene calls are TRBV5-1 and TRBJ1-2, with D tentatively TRBD1 (5 bases). Germline V gene lookup returns CDR1 SGHRS and CDR2 YFSETQ. This CDR3 is 13 amino acids long. The germline V and J ends were trimmed by 0 bases and 7 bases, with 10 bases remaining between them. The CDR3 DNA is TGCGCCAGCAGCTTGGCCCAGGGAGGTGGCTACACCTTC. It yields the protein CASSLAQGGGYTF. Supplemented by reference TRBV5-1 and TRBJ1-2, the full variable domain reads KAGVTQTPRYLIKTRGQQVTLSCSPISGHRSVSWYQQTPGQGLQFLFEYFSETQRNKGNFPGRFSGRQFSNSRSEMNVSTLELGDSALYLCASSLAQGGGYTFGSGTRLTVV.

The chain joins TRBV4-2 to TRBJ1-1; possibly TRBD1 for D (6 bases). Germline V gene data show CDR1 as LGHNA and CDR2 as YNFKEQ. The V end was cut by 0 bases, the J end by 5 bases, with 13 bases between. CDR3 size: 15 residues. The CDR3 region is CASSQEGGAGTEAFF. The DNA of the CDR3 is TGTGCCAGCAGCCAAGAAGGGGGGGCAGGTACTGAAGCTTTCTTT.

The rearrangement uses TRBV6-6 and TRBJ2-3, with a possible D match to TRBD1 (6 bases). The CDR3 loop spans 15 amino acids. Trimming took 5 bases from V and 0 from J, leaving 12 bases between them. Germline V gives CDR1 MNHNY, CDR2 SVGAGI (reference sequence). CDR3 coding DNA: TGTGCCAGCAGTCGATCCACAGGGAGCACAGATACGCAGTATTTT. Residues: CASSRSTGSTDTQYF.

The V and J genes are TRBV7-6 and TRBJ1-5; maybe TRBD1 (5 bases). Trimming cost V 5 bases and J 5 bases, with 19 bases left between them. Germline CDR1 reads SGHVS; CDR2 reads FNYEAQ. This CDR3 comprises 16 residues. CDR3 region: CASSLGGSYDHQPQHF. CDR3 nucleotide sequence: TGTGCCAGCAGCCTCGGGGGGAGCTACGATCATCAGCCCCAGCATTTT.

The chain links TRBV7-6 to TRBJ2-5; a possible D gene is TRBD1 (6 bases). Germline-derived CDR1 and CDR2 are SGHVS and FNYEAQ. Trimming cost V 1 base and J 6 bases, with 9 bases left between them. The CDR3 is 13 residues long. The CDR3 sequence: CASSLGRGQTQYF. As DNA, the CDR3 is TGTGCCAGCAGCTTAGGCAGGGGTCAGACCCAGTACTTC.

This clone was picked up one time. In DNA form, the CDR3 reads TGTGCCAGCAGTTTACTGGACAGTACCTACAATGAGCAGTTCTTC. Translated, it gives CASSLLDSTYNEQFF. This chain connects TRBV28 to TRBJ2-1; TRBD1 is a possible D gene (6 bases). The germline CDR1 and CDR2 sequences are MDHEN and SYDVKM. V lost 2 bases and J 2 bases, leaving 10 bases between the germline ends. The CDR3 is made up of 15 amino acids. The whole variable domain, filled in from reference TRBV28 and TRBJ2-1, reads DVKVTQSSRYLVKRTGEKVFLECVQDMDHENMFWYRQDPGLGLRLIYFSYDVKMKEKGDIPEGYSVSREKKERFSLILESASTNQTSMYLCASSLLDSTYNEQFFGPGTRLTVL.

This clone was observed once. The rearrangement uses TRBV19 and TRBJ1-6; TRBD1 agrees at 9 bases. Germline lookup yields CDR1 LNHDA and CDR2 SQIVND (reference sequence). The CDR3 has 14 residues. With 6 bases clipped from V and 9 bases from J, the junction kept 6 bases outside the gene matches. The CDR3 DNA reads TGTGCCAGTAGGGACAGGGGCAACGGTTCACCCCTCCACTTT. It yields the protein CASRDRGNGSPLHF.

The rearrangement links TRBV28 to TRBJ2-7; the match to TRBD1 covers 7 bases. Germline V gene sequence: CDR1 MDHEN, CDR2 SYDVKM. Germline trimming cut 6 bases from V and 2 bases from J; bases unmatched to any gene: 7. The CDR3 is made up of 14 amino acids. DNA for the CDR3: TGTGCCAGCAGCGCTACAGGGGCGGCCTACGAGCAGTACTTC. As protein: CASSATGAAYEQYF. The full variable domain, in which reference TRBV28 and TRBJ2-7 provide the parts outside the CDR3, is DVKVTQSSRYLVKRTGEKVFLECVQDMDHENMFWYRQDPGLGLRLIYFSYDVKMKEKGDIPEGYSVSREKKERFSLILESASTNQTSMYLCASSATGAAYEQYFGPGTRLTVT.

V gene TRBV5-1 combines with J gene TRBJ2-3, with D maybe TRBD1 (5 bases). V shed 2 bases and J shed 6 bases, with 16 bases lying between them. Germline V lookup: CDR1 SGHRS, CDR2 YFSETQ. The CDR3 is 15 amino acids. The CDR3 here is CASSFGQGIGDTQYF. Written as DNA, the CDR3 is TGCGCCAGCAGCTTCGGCCAGGGAATAGGGGATACGCAGTATTTT.

This clone showed up just once. The chain joins TRBV19 to TRBJ1-3; D perhaps matches TRBD1 (6 bases). V was pared by 7 bases and J by 0 bases, with 19 bases between. Germline CDR1 reads LNHDA; CDR2 reads SQIVND (reference sequence). The CDR3 has 17 amino acids. The CDR3 sequence is CASTLGAFGSSGNTIYF. CDR3 coding DNA: TGTGCCAGTACCTTGGGGGCCTTTGGGAGCTCTGGAAACACCATATATTTT.

The table lists this clone with a count of one. The chain couples TRBV21-1 to TRBJ1-5; TRBD1, the D gene given by the table, was not confirmed from the DNA. TRBV21-1 is marked as a pseudogene. This CDR3 has 17 residues. CDR3 sequence (DNA): TGTGCCAGCAGCAAAGCCCAGGACAGGGGATACAATCAGCCCCAGCATTTT. As protein: CASSKAQDRGYNQPQHF.

The table lists this clone with a count of one. This chain joins TRBV7-8 and TRBJ1-2; 12 bases align to TRBD1. Germline V gene sequence: CDR1 SGHVS, CDR2 FQNEAQ. This CDR3 contains 15 residues. The J segment lost 8 bases and the V segment lost 5 bases, leaving 9 bases of the junction unmatched. The CDR3 sequence: CASSSPGQGARGYTF. CDR3 in DNA: TGTGCCAGCAGCAGTCCGGGACAGGGGGCGCGAGGCTACACCTTC.

The rearrangement joins TRBV30 to TRBJ1-2, with D unclear. In germline, CDR1 is GTSNPN, CDR2 SVGIG (reference sequence). The CDR3 loop spans 13 amino acids. V lost 4 bases and J lost 0, with 9 bases in between. The CDR3 DNA sequence: TGTGCCTGGAACCCGGGGACTAACTATGGCTACACCTTC. Translated, it gives CAWNPGTNYGYTF.

The chain recombines TRBV14 with TRBJ2-1; the match to TRBD1 covers 8 bases. This CDR3 is 15 amino acids long. The J segment lost 4 bases and the V segment lost 4 bases, leaving 6 bases of the junction unmatched. Germline lookup yields CDR1 SGHDN and CDR2 FVKESK. In nucleotides, the CDR3 is TGTGCCAGCAGCCTCCGGGACAGGTCATACAATGAGCAGTTCTTC. It encodes CASSLRDRSYNEQFF.

This chain uses TRBV5-1 with TRBJ1-2; D might be TRBD1 (5 bases). The CDR3 sequence is 14 residues long. The germline gives CDR1 SGHRS, CDR2 YFSETQ. The V end was cut by 4 bases, the J end by 5 bases, with 15 bases between. The CDR3 DNA reads TGCGCCAGCAGCCCGACAGTGGCGCTTTATGGCTACACCTTC. Amino acid sequence: CASSPTVALYGYTF.

This rearrangement joins TRBV5-1 to TRBJ1-3; D ambiguous. This CDR3 region has 16 residues. In germline, CDR1 is SGHRS, CDR2 YFSETQ. Trimming left V 2 bases short and J 5 bases short, with 17 bases between. The chain's CDR3 is CASSFRGLSSRNTIYF. CDR3 coding DNA: TGCGCCAGCAGCTTCAGAGGGCTATCTTCACGAAACACCATATATTTT.

This chain uses TRBV4-3 with TRBJ1-3; 7 positions match TRBD1. Unmatched junction bases numbered 5, after V lost 3 bases and J lost 0 bases. The CDR3 length is 16 residues. Per germline, CDR1 LGHNA and CDR2 YSLEER. The DNA for the CDR3 is TGCGCCAGCAGCCAGCAGGGACAGACCTCTGGAAACACCATATATTTT. Translating gives CASSQQGQTSGNTIYF.

The chain combines TRBV6-5 with TRBJ2-7, with D possibly TRBD2 on 7 matching bases. This CDR3 comprises 13 residues. Trimming took off 5 bases at V and 5 bases at J, with 13 bases between the two ends. Germline V gene sequence: CDR1 MNHEY, CDR2 SVGAGI. In DNA form, the CDR3 reads TGTGCCAGCAGTCCCAGGGAGGGGGACGAGCAGTACTTC. It yields the protein CASSPREGDEQYF.